This TCR beta chain was identified in a study of technical replicates of blood from a handful of donors. With respect to this clone: One end of the junction varies from germline; a read error may be responsible. This sample also contains other DNA sequences that code for the same CDR3.

CDR1 SNHLY and CDR2 FYNNEI come from the germline V gene. CDR3 length: 13 residues. Sequencing was performed with immunoSEQ multiplex PCR; in TCRdb, only in-frame clones are kept and a portion is missing. This table has around 100,000 clones, about 95% appearing once. This sequence originates from a human donor in good health. The V gene is TRBV2, the J gene TRBJ2-7; D might be TRBD1 (6 bases). What was sequenced was T cells isolated from PBMCs. The CDR3: CASRTGLTYEQYF. DNA for the CDR3: TGTGCCAGCAGGACAGGCCTTACCTATGAGCAGTACTTC.